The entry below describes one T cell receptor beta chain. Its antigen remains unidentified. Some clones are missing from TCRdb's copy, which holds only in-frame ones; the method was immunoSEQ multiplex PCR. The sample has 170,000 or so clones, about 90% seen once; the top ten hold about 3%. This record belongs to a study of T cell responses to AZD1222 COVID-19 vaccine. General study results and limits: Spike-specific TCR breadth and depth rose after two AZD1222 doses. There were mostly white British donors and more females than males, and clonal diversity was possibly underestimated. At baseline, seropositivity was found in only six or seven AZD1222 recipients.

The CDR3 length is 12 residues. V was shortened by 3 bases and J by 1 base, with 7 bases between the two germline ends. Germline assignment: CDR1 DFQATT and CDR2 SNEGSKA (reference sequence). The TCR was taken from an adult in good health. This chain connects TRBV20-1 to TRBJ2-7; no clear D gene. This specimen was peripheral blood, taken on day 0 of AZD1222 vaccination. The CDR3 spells CSASLQSYEQYF. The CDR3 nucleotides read TGCAGTGCTAGTCTCCAATCCTACGAGCAGTACTTC.